This T cell receptor beta chain was recorded in a study of cytomegalovirus exposure and HLA in healthy donors. 13 Jbeta primers and 60 Vbeta primers were used for the PCR. Profiling relied on immunoSEQ multiplex PCR, and the TCRdb table lists in-frame clones only, not all of them. The sample includes 130,000 or so clones, 70% to 80% of them seen just once. Germline V gene lookup returns CDR1 KGHSH and CDR2 LQKENI. The CDR3 extends over 14 amino acids. Trimming stripped 6 bases from V and 1 base from J, with 12 bases between. Sequenced input: PBMCs. The genes are TRBV18 and TRBJ1-1; no clear D gene. This sequence was found in a female donor in good health and CMV-seropositive. CDR3 coding DNA: TGTGCCAGCTCCCAAGACCGGGAGAACACTGAAGCTTTCTTT. It encodes CASSQDRENTEAFF.